Following are 16 T cell receptor beta chains from one sample sequenced in a study of glioma-infiltrating T cells. Using RNA template, CDR3s of TCR alpha and beta were amplified with iRepertoire arm-PCR. TCRdb itself ran the multiplex PCR reads through MiXCR, one entry per CDR3 protein. This sample has 300,000 to 400,000 distinct CDR3 sequences; more than 35% occur once, and the top ten carry around 13%. Sequenced material: glioma tissue, nonneoplastic brain tissue, or PBMCs (not recorded which). Receptors were obtained from a human donor with low-grade glioma or glioblastoma, undergoing nonglioma brain surgery, or in good health (not recorded which).

This clonotype was seen only once. A read error is possible here, since a much larger clone lies one base away. This chain joins TRBV20-1 and TRBJ1-1, with a tentative D call TRBD1 (5 bases). CDR3 size: 14 residues. The germline V gene has CDR1 DFQATT and CDR2 SNEGSKA (reference sequence). Trimming pared 5 bases from V and 4 bases from J, leaving 17 bases between. CDR3 in amino acids: CSAGNRKRGTEAFF. The CDR3, as DNA: TGCAGTGCTGGTAACAGGAAAAGGGGCACTGAAGCTTTCTTT.

V and J are TRBV28 and TRBJ1-1; D ambiguous. This CDR3 has 15 amino acids. Trimming shortened V by 1 base and J by 3 bases, and 12 bases separated the two germline ends. Germline CDR1 and CDR2: MDHEN and SYDVKM. In DNA, the CDR3 is TGTGCCAGCAGTTTATATAGGGCGTCGGACACTGAAGCTTTCTTT. Translated: CASSLYRASDTEAFF.

The chain is built from TRBV11-3 and TRBJ2-3, with 7 bases identical to TRBD2. This CDR3 has 13 residues. Per the germline V gene, CDR1 is SGHNT and CDR2 is YENEEA. Germline trimming cut 6 bases from V and 4 bases from J; bases unmatched to any gene: 4. The CDR3 coding sequence is TGTGCCAGCAGTTTCACTAGCGCAGATACGCAGTATTTT. Translated: CASSFTSADTQYF.

A few counts support this clonotype. The rearrangement links TRBV27 to TRBJ2-3; D unclear. Germline assignment: CDR1 MNHEY and CDR2 SMNVEV (reference sequence). Trimming took off 2 bases at V and 2 bases at J, with 8 bases between the two ends. The CDR3 runs 14 residues. The CDR3 loop reads CASSLRILTDTQYF. For the CDR3, the DNA is TGTGCCAGCAGTTTAAGGATCCTCACAGATACGCAGTATTTT.

On this clonotype itself: It may be a read error: a sequence one base away is much more abundant. The gene calls are TRBV20-1 and TRBJ1-2; TRBD1 is a possible D gene (6 bases). The germline V gene encodes CDR1 DFQATT and CDR2 SNEGSKA (reference sequence). Between the trimmed V and J ends, which lost 0 bases and 6 bases, there was a span of 14 bases. The CDR3 sequence is 14 residues long. CDR3 loop: CSARDDRKLDGYTF. The CDR3 DNA is TGCAGTGCTAGAGATGACAGGAAGTTGGATGGCTACACCTTC.

Ten or more counts support this clonotype. The chain recombines TRBV28 with TRBJ2-7; tentative D call: TRBD2 (6 bases). The V end was cut by 2 bases, the J end by 4 bases, with 12 bases between. This CDR3 contains 14 residues. The germline V gene encodes CDR1 MDHEN and CDR2 SYDVKM. The CDR3 nucleotides are TGTGCCAGCAGTTTACTCGGGAGCGGTTACGAGCAGTACTTC. Translation gives CASSLLGSGYEQYF.

This chain uses TRBV6-2 or TRBV6-3 with TRBJ2-7; 10 bases are shared with TRBD1. Germline CDR1 MNHEY, CDR2 SVGEGT. This CDR3 region has 15 residues. The V segment lost 10 bases and the J segment 7 bases; nucleotides outside the gene matches: 16. The CDR3, as DNA: TGTGCCATCAGCCTACGGGACAGGGGTTTGGATGAGCAGTACTTC. Protein: CAISLRDRGLDEQYF.

In its sample, this clonotype was seen a few times. This chain connects TRBV7-9 to TRBJ1-1; no clear D. Trimming stripped 8 bases from V and 0 bases from J, with 7 bases between. Germline CDR1 and CDR2: SEHNR and FQNEAQ (reference sequence). This CDR3 spans 12 amino acids. Written as DNA, the CDR3 is TGTGCCAGCCTGCGGGTGAACACTGAAGCTTTCTTT. Translation gives CASLRVNTEAFF.

This clonotype was picked up a small number of times. This chain uses TRBV28 with TRBJ2-5, with 8 bases aligning to TRBD2. Germline trimming cut 4 bases from V and 3 bases from J; bases unmatched to any gene: 10. The CDR3 contains 16 residues. Germline V gene lookup returns CDR1 MDHEN and CDR2 SYDVKM. The CDR3: CASSSPPGSGEETQYF. Written as DNA, the CDR3 is TGTGCCAGCAGTTCCCCACCGGGTAGCGGGGAAGAGACCCAGTACTTC.

The CDR3 spells CASSEYSQQAFF. The DNA of the CDR3 is TGTGCCAGCAGTGAATATTCCCAGCAAGCTTTCTTT. The chain has TRBV2 and TRBJ1-1; D unresolved. Germline-derived CDR1 and CDR2 are SNHLY and FYNNEI. The CDR3 loop spans 12 amino acids. V lost 2 bases, J lost 9 bases, and 10 bases lay in between.

Ten or more counts support this clonotype. The J gene is TRBJ2-7, the V gene TRBV27, with D perhaps being TRBD1 or TRBD2 (6 bases each). The CDR3 consists of 14 residues. In germline, CDR1 is MNHEY, CDR2 SMNVEV (reference sequence). Deletions cut 5 bases from V and 7 bases from J, with 18 bases between. The CDR3 sequence is CASSRLGGRVEQYF. CDR3 nucleotides: TGTGCCAGCAGTCGACTGGGGGGCCGGGTTGAGCAGTACTTC.

Notes on this clonotype: Since a much larger clone is just one base distant, this may be a read error. The rearrangement links TRBV6-1 to TRBJ1-1, with a possible D match to TRBD1 (6 bases). This CDR3 has 15 amino acids. From germline, CDR1 is MNHNS and CDR2 SASEGT. CDR3 nucleotides: TGTGCCATCGACAGGTCCCCCGGTGCGAACACTGGAGCTTTCTTT. Protein product: CAIDRSPGANTGAFF.

The chain combines TRBV7-2 with TRBJ2-1; TRBD2 agrees at 13 bases. This CDR3 is built from 15 residues. Losses at the gene ends were 6 bases for V and 7 bases for J; bases not matched to a gene: 6. Germline CDR1 is SGHTA and CDR2 is FQGNSA. CDR3 in amino acids: CASRVGTSGTNEQFF. CDR3 DNA: TGTGCCAGCAGGGTTGGGACTAGCGGGACTAATGAGCAGTTCTTC.

V usage is TRBV28 and J usage is TRBJ1-1; D unclear. CDR3 length: 16 residues. V was clipped by 5 bases and J by 2 bases, with 18 bases between them. Germline CDR1 is MDHEN and CDR2 is SYDVKM. In nucleotides, the CDR3 is TGTGCCAGCAGTACGCCGACCGGGCTTGGCAACACTGAAGCTTTCTTT. As protein: CASSTPTGLGNTEAFF.

This clonotype was counted at least ten times. CDR3 sequence reads: CASSYSQGMTAFF. The CDR3 nucleotides read TGTGCCAGCAGTTACTCGCAGGGGATGACGGCTTTCTTT. This chain joins TRBV6-6 and TRBJ1-1; maybe TRBD1 (6 bases). The V gene lost 0 bases and the J gene lost 11 bases, with 13 bases spanning the gap. The CDR3 extends over 13 amino acids. Germline CDR1 reads MNHNY; CDR2 reads SVGAGI (reference sequence).

The J gene is TRBJ1-6, the V gene TRBV28, with no clear D. The CDR3 loop spans 14 amino acids. CDR1 MDHEN and CDR2 SYDVKM come from the germline V gene. V lost 7 bases, J lost 6 bases, and 13 bases lay in between. CDR3 sequence: CASNSRNSNSPLHF. The CDR3 DNA reads as TGTGCCAGCAACTCCCGGAACAGTAATTCACCCCTCCACTTT.